The 30 T cell receptor beta chains below come from one sample, sequenced in a study of shared clonotypes between healthy human individuals. TCRdb's copy holds only in-frame clones and misses some; the assay was immunoSEQ multiplex PCR. The table has 800,000 or so clones, 95% to 97% seen once; the top ten hold less than 0.25%. Selected positively for CCR7 and CD45RO-negative, naive CD8 cells excluded terminally differentiated effector memory CD45RA+ cells. What was sequenced was naive CD8+ T cells sorted from blood. These receptors came from a man in his thirties or forties in good health.

V usage is TRBV7-6 and J usage is TRBJ2-2, with D perhaps matching TRBD2 (5 bases). Trimming removed 5 bases at V and 0 bases at J, with 13 bases between. This CDR3 has 16 residues. The germline V gene has CDR1 SGHVS and CDR2 FNYEAQ. This CDR3 is CASSPTGLTNTGELFF. The DNA for the CDR3 is TGTGCCAGCAGCCCTACTGGACTTACGAACACCGGGGAGCTGTTTTTT.

V is TRBV4-1 and J is TRBJ2-7, with TRBD2 matching over 13 bases. CDR1 is MGHRA, CDR2 YSYEKL, per germline. With V trimmed by 1 base and J by 5 bases, 2 bases remained unmatched. The CDR3 runs to 15 residues. CDR3 in amino acids: CASSQGTSGSHEQYF. The CDR3 nucleotides read TGCGCCAGCAGCCAAGGGACTAGCGGGAGCCACGAGCAGTACTTC.

The rearrangement uses TRBV4-1 and TRBJ2-3; 7 bases line up with TRBD2. CDR1 is MGHRA, CDR2 YSYEKL, per germline. This CDR3 spans 17 amino acids. J gave up 5 bases and V 4 bases, and 15 bases lay outside the gene matches. CDR3 sequence reads: CASSLLPVGGVQDTQYF. The CDR3 DNA sequence: TGCGCCAGCAGCCTCCTCCCGGTTGGGGGGGTTCAAGATACGCAGTATTTT.

This chain connects TRBV29-1 to TRBJ2-3; D may be TRBD2 (5 bases). Germline lookup yields CDR1 SQVTM and CDR2 ANQGSEA. CDR3 length: 15 amino acids. V shed 1 base and J shed 4 bases, with 15 bases lying between them. Here the CDR3 reads CSVEGRGVEADTQYF. CDR3 coding DNA: TGCAGCGTTGAAGGTCGGGGAGTGGAGGCAGATACGCAGTATTTT.

This chain uses TRBV11-3 with TRBJ2-7; D possibly matches TRBD1 or TRBD2 (5 bases each). V lost 5 bases, J lost 1 base, and 12 bases lay in between. Germline loops: CDR1 SGHNT, CDR2 YENEEA. This CDR3 has 14 amino acids. The CDR3 DNA follows: TGTGCCAGCAGCACTCGGGACGGTTCCTACGAGCAGTACTTC. It specifies CASSTRDGSYEQYF. Together with reference TRBV11-3 and TRBJ2-7, the CDR3 gives the full variable domain: EAGVVQSPRYKIIEKKQPVAFWCNPISGHNTLYWYLQNLGQGPELLIRYENEEAVDDSQLPKDRFSAERLKGVDSTLKIQPAELGDSAVYLCASSTRDGSYEQYFGPGTRLTVT.

The chain links TRBV27 to TRBJ2-7, with TRBD1 matching over 7 bases. Trimming removed 6 bases from V and 2 bases from J; junction bases left unmatched: 1. Per the germline V gene, CDR1 is MNHEY and CDR2 is SMNVEV (reference sequence). The CDR3 consists of 12 residues. Here the CDR3 reads CASRDRTYEQYF. The CDR3 coding sequence is TGTGCCAGCAGGGACAGGACCTACGAGCAGTACTTC.

V gene TRBV7-9 combines with J gene TRBJ2-5, with D possibly TRBD2 on 5 matching bases. The CDR3 consists of 14 residues. Germline V lookup: CDR1 SEHNR, CDR2 FQNEAQ (reference sequence). Trimming pared 3 bases from V and 4 bases from J, leaving 12 bases between. CDR3 sequence (DNA): TGTGCCAGCAGCTTGGTTGGGAGAGGAGAGACCCAGTACTTC. This codes for CASSLVGRGETQYF.

The chain combines TRBV7-9 with TRBJ2-7, with TRBD2 identical over 9 bases. V was pared by 6 bases and J by 3 bases, with 3 bases of the junction left unmatched. CDR3 length: 13 amino acids. Germline lookup yields CDR1 SEHNR and CDR2 FQNEAQ (reference sequence). CDR3 nucleotides: TGTGCCAGCAGTGCGACTAGCGGCTACGAGCAGTACTTC. It translates to CASSATSGYEQYF.

The chain has TRBV29-1 and TRBJ2-7; 7 bases map to TRBD2. There are 13 residues in the CDR3. The V segment lost 6 bases and the J segment 0 bases; nucleotides outside the gene matches: 5. Looked up from germline, CDR1 is SQVTM and CDR2 is ANQGSEA. CDR3 protein: CSVMWTSSYEQYF. The CDR3 DNA reads as TGCAGCGTCATGTGGACTAGCTCCTACGAGCAGTACTTC.

The chain joins TRBV18 to TRBJ2-6; D gene ambiguous. The CDR3 extends over 12 amino acids. Germline lookup yields CDR1 KGHSH and CDR2 LQKENI. V lost 3 bases, J lost 4 bases, and 1 base lay in between. The CDR3 sequence: CASSPGANVLTF. In nucleotides, the CDR3 is TGTGCCAGCTCACCCGGGGCCAACGTCCTGACTTTC.

The chain carries TRBV9 and TRBJ2-2; D is perhaps TRBD1 (5 bases). V was clipped by 3 bases and J by 1 base, with 10 bases between them. Germline assignment: CDR1 SGDLS and CDR2 YYNGEE. This CDR3 has 15 amino acids. The CDR3 reads CASSGHTGNTGELFF. CDR3 DNA sequence: TGTGCCAGCAGCGGACATACAGGGAACACCGGGGAGCTGTTTTTT.

This clone was recorded once. The V call is TRBV19, the J call TRBJ2-1; possibly TRBD2 for D (5 bases). Between the trimmed V and J ends, which lost 2 bases and 7 bases, there was a span of 15 bases. The CDR3 contains 15 residues. Germline V gene lookup returns CDR1 LNHDA and CDR2 SQIVND (reference sequence). The CDR3 spells CASSISGLPTNEQFF. CDR3 bases: TGTGCCAGTAGTATAAGCGGACTGCCAACGAATGAGCAGTTCTTC.

The table lists this clone with a few counts. The V gene is TRBV29-1, the J gene TRBJ2-7, with 8 bases identical to TRBD1. Germline V lookup: CDR1 SQVTM, CDR2 ANQGSEA. The V segment lost 2 bases and the J segment 1 base; nucleotides outside the gene matches: 7. The CDR3 totals 15 residues. CDR3 sequence (DNA): TGCAGCGTTGAATTAATGGGACAGGAGTCCTACGAGCAGTACTTC. Protein: CSVELMGQESYEQYF.

The chain uses TRBV7-9 and TRBJ2-3; no firm D call. V was trimmed by 4 bases and J by 5 bases, leaving 19 bases between them. Germline CDR1 is SEHNR and CDR2 is FQNEAQ (reference sequence). The CDR3 is 16 residues long. CDR3 sequence reads: CASSSRSPETGDTQYF. The CDR3 DNA follows: TGTGCCAGCAGCTCCCGCTCACCTGAAACGGGAGATACGCAGTATTTT.

The chain carries TRBV15 and TRBJ2-5, with 15 nucleotides matching TRBD2. Germline V gene sequence: CDR1 LNHNV, CDR2 YYDKDF (reference sequence). V lost 5 bases and J lost 3; bases outside the gene matches: 4. The CDR3 covers 16 residues. CDR3 protein: CATSPRTSGREETQYF. The CDR3 nucleotides read TGTGCCACCAGCCCTCGGACTAGCGGGAGGGAAGAGACCCAGTACTTC.

The rearrangement links TRBV7-2 to TRBJ2-3, with 9 bases that match TRBD2. This CDR3 region has 17 residues. Germline CDR1 SGHTA, CDR2 FQGNSA. V lost 2 bases, J lost 0 bases, and 6 bases stayed unmatched. The chain's CDR3 is CASSLLAGGASTDTQYF. The CDR3 DNA reads TGTGCCAGCAGCTTACTCGCGGGAGGGGCGAGCACAGATACGCAGTATTTT.

CDR3 region: CASSNTGAKNTEAFF. CDR3 nucleotide sequence: TGTGCCAGCAGCAATACAGGGGCCAAGAACACTGAAGCTTTCTTT. The V call is TRBV7-9, the J call TRBJ1-1; 7 positions agree with TRBD1. V lost 5 bases and J lost 1; bases outside the gene matches: 7. Germline V lookup: CDR1 SEHNR, CDR2 FQNEAQ (reference sequence). CDR3 length: 15 residues.

V is TRBV1 and J is TRBJ2-2; TRBD2 is the table's D call, not checked against the DNA. TRBV1 is marked as a pseudogene. CDR3 length: 16 amino acids. The CDR3 nucleotides are TGCACCAGCAGCCAAAGACTAGCGGGAGGGACCGGGGAGCTGTTTTTT. Translation gives CTSSQRLAGGTGELFF.

The rearrangement uses TRBV4-3 and TRBJ1-3, with D unclear. The ends were cut back, 1 base at V and 0 bases at J, with 10 bases in the middle. Looked up from germline, CDR1 is LGHNA and CDR2 is YSLEER. There are 16 residues in the CDR3. The CDR3 sequence: CASSQGTAGSGNTIYF. The CDR3, as DNA: TGCGCCAGCAGCCAAGGGACGGCGGGCTCTGGAAACACCATATATTTT.

The chain has TRBV13 and TRBJ2-5, with TRBD2 matching over 12 bases. The CDR3 extends over 18 amino acids. V lost 5 bases, J lost 2 bases, and 12 bases stayed unmatched. From germline, CDR1 is PRHDT and CDR2 FYEKMQ (reference sequence). CDR3 protein: CASSPTSGSGVGQETQYF. CDR3 nucleotide sequence: TGTGCCAGCAGCCCGACTAGCGGGAGTGGGGTTGGGCAAGAGACCCAGTACTTC.

This chain connects TRBV11-2 to TRBJ2-2; tentatively, D is TRBD2 (5 bases). Germline V gives CDR1 SGHAT, CDR2 FQNNGV. The CDR3 extends over 13 amino acids. V lost 5 bases, J lost 4 bases, and 8 bases lay in between. CDR3 nucleotide sequence: TGTGCCAGCAGCCCGGACTTCACCGGGGAGCTGTTTTTT. It encodes CASSPDFTGELFF.

The chain joins TRBV7-9 to TRBJ1-2; a weak D match, TRBD1 (6 bases). The CDR3 loop spans 12 amino acids. V shed 7 bases and J shed 5 bases, with 11 bases lying between them. Germline CDR1 reads SEHNR; CDR2 reads FQNEAQ (reference sequence). The CDR3 here is CASTDSGYGYTF. CDR3 DNA: TGTGCCAGCACGGACAGTGGTTATGGCTACACCTTC.

The chain links TRBV29-1 to TRBJ2-3, with D possibly being TRBD2 (6 bases). The CDR3 extends over 13 amino acids. V shed 7 bases and J shed 1 base, with 12 bases lying between them. The germline V gene encodes CDR1 SQVTM and CDR2 ANQGSEA. CDR3 sequence: CSGSWGGTDTQYF. Written as DNA, the CDR3 is TGCAGCGGATCATGGGGGGGCACAGATACGCAGTATTTT.

This sequence joins TRBV5-1 and TRBJ1-1; D gene ambiguous. In germline, CDR1 is SGHRS, CDR2 YFSETQ. Trimming left V 6 bases short and J 5 bases short, with 20 bases between. The CDR3 has 15 residues. The CDR3 here is CASTTGEGRRTEAFF. The CDR3 region has the DNA TGCGCCAGCACCACCGGAGAAGGGAGAAGAACTGAAGCTTTCTTT.

The chain links TRBV4-1 to TRBJ2-5; the D gene is possibly TRBD1 (6 bases). The CDR3 extends over 15 amino acids. Germline-derived CDR1 and CDR2 are MGHRA and YSYEKL. The ends were cut back, 2 bases at V and 9 bases at J, with 19 bases in the middle. CDR3 protein: CASSQLQGVIGPQYF. The DNA for the CDR3 is TGCGCCAGCAGCCAACTACAGGGAGTCATCGGTCCCCAGTACTTC.

The chain recombines TRBV2 with TRBJ2-7; 11 bases agree with TRBD1. With V trimmed by 5 bases and J by 2 bases, 5 bases remained unmatched. The CDR3 consists of 15 residues. Germline V CDR1 and CDR2: SNHLY, FYNNEI. CDR3 coding DNA: TGTGCCAGCAGTTCCCCGGGACAGGGGGCCTACGAGCAGTACTTC. Its protein product is CASSSPGQGAYEQYF.

This clone has just a few counts. The CDR3 nucleotides are TGTGCCAGCAGTTTTAACAGGAACTATGGCTACACCTTC. Its protein product is CASSFNRNYGYTF. The chain uses TRBV27 and TRBJ1-2, with D perhaps TRBD1 (5 bases). Trimming pared 3 bases from V and 2 bases from J, leaving 7 bases between. The germline V gene encodes CDR1 MNHEY and CDR2 SMNVEV (reference sequence). The CDR3 consists of 13 residues.

The chain carries TRBV7-9 and TRBJ2-2, with D possibly being TRBD1 (5 bases). CDR1 is SEHNR, CDR2 FQNEAQ, per germline (reference sequence). The CDR3 is made up of 17 amino acids. Trimming took off 2 bases at V and 7 bases at J, with 20 bases between the two ends. The CDR3 sequence: CASSLISGRPGGGELFF. CDR3 DNA: TGTGCCAGCAGCTTAATTTCAGGGCGTCCGGGTGGCGGGGAGCTGTTTTTT.

This chain uses TRBV5-6 with TRBJ1-3; D ambiguous. CDR1 is SGHDT and CDR2 is YYEEEE in the germline V gene. V lost 2 bases, J lost 4 bases, and 10 bases lay in between. CDR3 length: 14 amino acids. The DNA of the CDR3 is TGTGCCAGCAGCTTAGTCGCAGGCGGAAACACCATATATTTT. This codes for CASSLVAGGNTIYF.

J is TRBJ1-1 and V is TRBV14; the D is unclear. Trimming stripped 1 base from V and 1 base from J, with 13 bases between. The CDR3 is 16 residues long. Germline V lookup: CDR1 SGHDN, CDR2 FVKESK. The CDR3 bases are TGTGCCAGCAGCCAAGCCCCGTGGGAGGCGAACACTGAAGCTTTCTTT. This codes for CASSQAPWEANTEAFF.